This TCR beta chain was profiled in a study of cytomegalovirus exposure and HLA in healthy donors. V was shortened by 3 bases and J by 0 bases, with 35 bases between the two germline ends. In germline, CDR1 is MDHEN, CDR2 SYDVKM. This CDR3 has 23 amino acids. Amplification used 60 Vbeta primers and 13 Jbeta primers. The repertoire was sequenced with immunoSEQ multiplex PCR; TCRdb's copy has only in-frame clones and lacks some. The table has approximately 110,000 clones, around 80% seen once. The sequence came from a female donor in good health and CMV-seropositive. The sequenced material came from PBMCs. V gene TRBV28 combines with J gene TRBJ1-1; no clear D. CDR3 sequence: CASSFGSFGRFLEGRRVNTEAFF. CDR3 coding DNA: TGTGCCAGCAGTTTCGGTTCATTTGGACGTTTTCTAGAGGGTCGAAGGGTGAACACTGAAGCTTTCTTT. Looking up the rest from reference TRBV28 and TRBJ1-1 gives the full variable domain: DVKVTQSSRYLVKRTGEKVFLECVQDMDHENMFWYRQDPGLGLRLIYFSYDVKMKEKGDIPEGYSVSREKKERFSLILESASTNQTSMYLCASSFGSFGRFLEGRRVNTEAFFGQGTRLTVV.